One sample yielded the 30 T cell receptor beta chains listed below, sequenced in a study of T cells in Graves' hyperthyroidism and ophthalmopathy. Amplified TCR beta CDR3 regions came from RNA transcripts. The HTBI set primed first-round TCR CDR3 RT-PCR. TCRdb fed the multiplex PCR reads into MiXCR, producing one record per CDR3 protein. The sample has about 300,000 distinct CDR3 sequences, roughly 19% seen once. The sequenced material came from blood. These receptors were collected from a man between 45 and 60 years old with Graves' ophthalmopathy.

In this sample, this clonotype turned up many times. V and J are TRBV5-1 and TRBJ2-1, with 10 bases that match TRBD2. The CDR3 consists of 17 residues. Trimming at V came to 5 bases and at J to 6 bases, leaving 14 bases not matched to a gene. Germline CDR1 and CDR2: SGHRS and YFSETQ. CDR3: CASRYPGLASGGNEQFF. The CDR3 DNA reads as TGCGCCAGCAGGTATCCCGGGCTGGCTAGCGGGGGCAATGAGCAGTTCTTC.

CDR3 region: CASSQGAGNEKLFF. In DNA form, the CDR3 reads TGCGCCAGCAGCCAAGGGGCAGGAAACGAAAAACTGTTTTTT. The chain links TRBV4-1 to TRBJ1-4; D is undetermined. Germline values: CDR1 MGHRA, CDR2 YSYEKL. This CDR3 contains 14 residues. Trimming pared 1 base from V and 8 bases from J, leaving 11 bases between.

The genes are TRBV20-1 and TRBJ1-2; D gene ambiguous. V lost 6 bases to trimming and J lost 3 bases, with 17 bases between them. CDR1 and CDR2 from the germline V gene are DFQATT and SNEGSKA (reference sequence). The CDR3 is 14 residues long. This chain's CDR3 is CSARYPGWDYGYTF. The CDR3 DNA sequence: TGCAGTGCGAGGTATCCGGGCTGGGACTATGGCTACACCTTC.

The chain is built from TRBV10-3 and TRBJ2-7; TRBD2 agrees at 9 bases. CDR3 size: 14 residues. V shed 7 bases and J 1 base; nucleotides not matched to a gene: 5. Germline assignment: CDR1 ENHRY and CDR2 SYGVKD. DNA of the CDR3: TGTGCCATCAAAGATAGCGGGAGTTCCTACGAGCAGTACTTC. Its translation: CAIKDSGSSYEQYF.

This rearrangement joins TRBV7-2 to TRBJ1-2; 9 bases line up with TRBD1. V shed 5 bases, J shed 8 bases, and the junction held 12 bases outside the gene matches. The CDR3 has 15 residues. Germline-derived CDR1 and CDR2 are SGHTA and FQGNSA. The CDR3 reads CASSTGQGYTQGYTF. CDR3 sequence (DNA): TGTGCCAGCAGCACGGGACAGGGCTACACCCAGGGCTACACCTTC.

This clonotype was observed many times. This chain connects TRBV3-1 to TRBJ2-1; D may be TRBD2 (6 bases). The CDR3 spans 15 residues. V was trimmed by 1 base and J by 3 bases, leaving 10 bases between them. Germline V gives CDR1 LGHDT, CDR2 YNNKEL (reference sequence). The CDR3, as DNA: TGTGCCAGCAGCCAAGGAAGGGGAGGCTACAATGAGCAGTTCTTC. Encoded protein: CASSQGRGGYNEQFF.

This clonotype was observed a few times. This chain connects TRBV19 to TRBJ2-3, with 8 bases lining up with TRBD2. From germline, CDR1 is LNHDA and CDR2 SQIVND (reference sequence). The CDR3 extends over 15 amino acids. V lost 1 base and J lost 4; bases outside the gene matches: 4. The CDR3 is CASSIAAGDSDTQYF. CDR3 DNA: TGTGCCAGTAGTATAGCAGCGGGAGACTCAGATACGCAGTATTTT. The full variable domain, completed using reference TRBV19 and TRBJ2-3, is DGGITQSPKYLFRKEGQNVTLSCEQNLNHDAMYWYRQDPGQGLRLIYYSQIVNDFQKGDIAEGYSVSREKKESFPLTVTSAQKNPTAFYLCASSIAAGDSDTQYFGPGTRLTVL.

This clonotype was seen a single time. The chain couples TRBV15 to TRBJ1-2; D possibly corresponds to TRBD1 (6 bases). CDR1 LNHNV and CDR2 YYDKDF come from the germline V gene (reference sequence). This CDR3 region has 15 residues. V dropped 5 bases and J dropped 4 bases, with 17 bases sitting between them. In DNA, the CDR3 is TGTGCCACCAGCGAGGGAGCTGGGGGCCGCTATGGCTACACCTTC. This translates into CATSEGAGGRYGYTF.

This clonotype appeared many times. At one end the junction does not follow the germline gene, possibly because of a read error. The V gene is TRBV7-3, the J gene TRBJ2-3; a weak D match, TRBD2 (5 bases). CDR1 and CDR2 (germline): SGHTA, FQGTGA. The CDR3 loop spans 12 amino acids. For the CDR3, the DNA is TGCGCCAGCAGCTTGTCGGGGGATACGCAGTATTTT. Translated: CASSLSGDTQYF.

A word on this clonotype: Compared with germline, one end of the junction differs, possibly owing to a read error. The gene calls are TRBV5-1 and TRBJ2-1; TRBD2 aligns across 11 bases. Germline loops: CDR1 SGHRS, CDR2 YFSETQ. There are 13 residues in the CDR3. CDR3 in DNA: TGCGCCAGCAGCCGGGATTTTAGCGGGAGGGTGCTCTTC. It yields the protein CASSRDFSGRVLF.

The sample holds many counts of this clonotype. This chain uses TRBV5-1 with TRBJ1-1; D is perhaps TRBD1 (5 bases). The CDR3 runs to 15 residues. Per germline, CDR1 SGHRS and CDR2 YFSETQ. V was pared by 1 base and J by 6 bases, with 16 bases between. CDR3 coding DNA: TGCGCCAGCAGCTTGAATGCAGGGCCCACCTCTGAAGCTTTCTTT. Residues: CASSLNAGPTSEAFF.

The gene calls are TRBV19 and TRBJ1-1; D is unresolved. The germline CDR1 and CDR2 sequences are LNHDA and SQIVND (reference sequence). CDR3 size: 13 residues. V lost 10 bases and J 5 bases, leaving 17 bases between the germline ends. CDR3 nucleotides: TGTGCCACCACTTCAGAGGGAGGGACTGAAGCTTTCTTT. Translating it yields CATTSEGGTEAFF.

This clonotype was seen only a few times. The rearrangement uses TRBV19 and TRBJ2-6, with D perhaps matching TRBD1 (7 bases). Germline V gene sequence: CDR1 LNHDA, CDR2 SQIVND (reference sequence). V was pared by 3 bases and J by 8 bases, with 20 bases between. The CDR3 contains 17 residues. DNA of the CDR3: TGTGCCAGTAGTATCGCCAGGGGGACTTTAGCCACCAACGTCCTGACTTTC. Translating it yields CASSIARGTLATNVLTF.

This clonotype has at least ten counts. This chain's CDR3 is CASSLEAPWAGETQYF. The CDR3 region has the DNA TGCGCCAGCAGCTTGGAGGCGCCCTGGGCCGGAGAGACCCAGTACTTC. The J gene is TRBJ2-5, the V gene TRBV5-1, with D unresolved. The CDR3 is made up of 16 amino acids. V was clipped by 0 bases and J by 4 bases, with 16 bases between them. Looked up from germline, CDR1 is SGHRS and CDR2 is YFSETQ.

The chain employs TRBV5-1 and TRBJ2-3, with 10 positions matching TRBD2. The CDR3 has 18 residues. Germline assignment: CDR1 SGHRS and CDR2 YFSETQ. The junction had 7 bases not matched to a gene; V was cut back by 0 bases and J by 0 bases. The CDR3 is CASSLARTSGPSTDTQYF. Here the CDR3 DNA reads TGCGCCAGCAGCTTGGCCAGGACTAGCGGACCGAGCACAGATACGCAGTATTTT.

CDR3 loop: CASSEDPYNQPQHF. CDR3 DNA sequence: TGTGCCAGTAGTGAAGACCCTTACAATCAGCCCCAGCATTTT. The chain uses TRBV19 and TRBJ1-5, with D unclear. Between the trimmed V and J ends, which lost 5 bases and 3 bases, there was a span of 11 bases. The V gene's germline CDR1 is LNHDA and CDR2 SQIVND (reference sequence). This CDR3 has 14 amino acids.

This chain connects TRBV19 to TRBJ2-1; 8 nucleotides match TRBD1. The CDR3 totals 16 residues. V lost 3 bases to trimming and J lost 6 bases; unmatched junction nucleotides: 10. Germline V gene sequence: CDR1 LNHDA, CDR2 SQIVND (reference sequence). The CDR3 DNA sequence: TGTGCCAGTAGTATGGTAGGCGGACAGGGACCCAATGAGCAGTTCTTC. Its protein is CASSMVGGQGPNEQFF.

The chain is built from TRBV24-1 and TRBJ2-1; D is ambiguous. The CDR3 is 11 amino acids. CDR1 and CDR2 (germline): KGHDR, SFDVKD. V dropped 3 bases and J dropped 10 bases, with 6 bases sitting between them. The CDR3 here is CATSDGPEQFF. The CDR3 bases are TGTGCCACCAGTGATGGCCCCGAGCAGTTCTTC.

The chain uses TRBV19 and TRBJ1-5, with TRBD1 as a possible D gene (6 bases). Trimming took off 6 bases at V and 6 bases at J, with 15 bases between the two ends. Germline V lookup: CDR1 LNHDA, CDR2 SQIVND (reference sequence). The CDR3 covers 14 residues. The CDR3 DNA sequence: TGTGCCAGTAGCGGAACAGGGAAGGGTCAGCCCCAGCATTTT. This translates into CASSGTGKGQPQHF.

Many counts were recorded for this clonotype. The V call is TRBV7-9, the J call TRBJ2-7; 8 nucleotides line up with TRBD2. Germline V gene data show CDR1 as SEHNR and CDR2 as FQNEAQ (reference sequence). The CDR3 spans 14 residues. Unmatched junction bases numbered 7, after V lost 3 bases and J lost 6 bases. CDR3 in DNA: TGTGCCAGCAGCTTTCCGGGACTAGGGGGCGAGCAGTACTTC. Translation gives CASSFPGLGGEQYF.

This clonotype has at least ten counts. This chain links TRBV20-1 with TRBJ2-7, with TRBD2 matching 13 bases. CDR3 length: 15 amino acids. Germline trimming cut 6 bases from V and 5 bases from J; bases unmatched to any gene: 10. CDR1 and CDR2 (germline): DFQATT, SNEGSKA (reference sequence). Written as DNA, the CDR3 is TGCAGTGCCACCAGGACTAGCGGGAGAATCCACGAGCAGTACTTC. Translation gives CSATRTSGRIHEQYF.

This clonotype was seen many times. The chain uses TRBV20-1 and TRBJ2-1; D remains unclear. Trimming took off 3 bases at V and 8 bases at J, with 11 bases between the two ends. The germline gives CDR1 DFQATT, CDR2 SNEGSKA (reference sequence). The CDR3 totals 12 residues. The CDR3 DNA follows: TGCAGTGCTAGTTTTCCCGGAGATGAGCAGTTCTTC. The encoded protein is CSASFPGDEQFF.

This clonotype was found many times. The V call is TRBV24-1, the J call TRBJ1-6; tentative D call: TRBD1 (5 bases). CDR1 and CDR2 from the germline V gene are KGHDR and SFDVKD. The CDR3 is made up of 17 amino acids. The germline V and J ends were trimmed by 2 bases and 0 bases, with 10 bases remaining between them. CDR3 sequence: CATSDSGGLSYNSPLHF. The DNA of the CDR3 is TGTGCCACCAGTGATTCCGGGGGTCTCTCCTATAATTCACCCCTCCACTTT.

J is TRBJ2-7 and V is TRBV27; D ambiguous. The CDR3 length is 10 residues. Germline CDR1 is MNHEY and CDR2 is SMNVEV (reference sequence). V was clipped by 4 bases and J by 6 bases, with 4 bases between them. For the CDR3, the DNA is TGTGCCAGCAGTTGGCCCGAGCAGTACTTC. It translates to CASSWPEQYF.

J is TRBJ2-3 and V is TRBV10-2; the D is unclear. There are 13 residues in the CDR3. Per germline, CDR1 WSHSY and CDR2 SAAADI. V was clipped by 1 base and J by 6 bases, with 8 bases between them. The CDR3 loop reads CASSELASDTQYF. For the CDR3, the DNA is TGCGCCAGCAGTGAGTTGGCATCGGATACGCAGTATTTT.

There are a few counts of this clonotype. This chain links TRBV29-1 with TRBJ2-1; 7 bases are shared with TRBD1. CDR3 size: 13 residues. The V segment lost 3 bases and the J segment 7 bases; nucleotides outside the gene matches: 6. CDR1 and CDR2 from the germline V gene are SQVTM and ANQGSEA. CDR3: CSVDRDSVNEQFF. CDR3 sequence (DNA): TGCAGCGTTGATCGGGACAGCGTTAATGAGCAGTTCTTC.

The V gene is TRBV7-3, the J gene TRBJ2-3; maybe TRBD2 (6 bases). Germline V gene lookup returns CDR1 SGHTA and CDR2 FQGTGA. Trimming stripped 5 bases from V and 2 bases from J, with 11 bases between. This CDR3 is 14 amino acids long. The DNA of the CDR3 is TGTGCCAGCAGCCAGGGACTTATCACAGATACGCAGTATTTT. Its translation: CASSQGLITDTQYF.

This clonotype was seen a few times. V gene TRBV6-1 combines with J gene TRBJ2-5, with D hard to call. The V end was cut by 6 bases, the J end by 5 bases, with 10 bases between. Germline-derived CDR1 and CDR2 are MNHNS and SASEGT. The CDR3 contains 12 residues. Here the CDR3 DNA reads TGTGCCAGCAGCTCCGGTAGGGAGACCCAGTACTTC. Amino acid sequence: CASSSGRETQYF.

V is TRBV28 and J is TRBJ2-3; 13 bases line up with TRBD2. The V gene end was trimmed by 6 bases and the J gene end by 0 bases; junction bases not matched to a gene: 9. The CDR3 has 18 residues. Germline assignment: CDR1 MDHEN and CDR2 SYDVKM. The CDR3 spells CASSPGLAGPPSTDTQYF. In DNA form, the CDR3 reads TGTGCCAGCAGCCCGGGACTAGCGGGACCTCCTAGCACAGATACGCAGTATTTT. The full variable domain, completed using reference TRBV28 and TRBJ2-3, is DVKVTQSSRYLVKRTGEKVFLECVQDMDHENMFWYRQDPGLGLRLIYFSYDVKMKEKGDIPEGYSVSREKKERFSLILESASTNQTSMYLCASSPGLAGPPSTDTQYFGPGTRLTVL.

This rearrangement joins TRBV5-1 to TRBJ1-2; D unresolved. Germline V gene lookup returns CDR1 SGHRS and CDR2 YFSETQ. The V and J ends lost 3 bases and 8 bases respectively, with 11 bases between them. This CDR3 is 12 amino acids long. The CDR3 DNA is TGCGCCAGCAGCTCACGTCCATCGGGCTACACCTTC. Translated: CASSSRPSGYTF.